The rows below give T cell receptor beta chains drawn from one sample of a study of cytomegalovirus exposure and HLA in healthy donors. Here immunoSEQ multiplex PCR was the method, and the copy in TCRdb shows in-frame clones only, minus some. The listing contains more than 50,000 clones. Material: PBMCs. These receptors were obtained from a man aged 50-60 years in good health and CMV-seropositive. CDR3s include the opening cysteine and the closing phenylalanine or tryptophan. D genes are given only for firm matches.

J: TRBJ1-3
D: TRBD1
V: TRBV4-2
CDR3: CASSQTTAGTGGNTIYF
DNA: TGTGCCAGCAGCCAAACTACCGCCGGGACAGGGGGAAACACCATATATTTT

J: TRBJ1-4
D: -
V: TRBV5-1
CDR3: CASSSLGTQNEKLFF
DNA: TGCGCCAGCAGCAGTCTCGGGACACAAAATGAAAAACTGTTTTTT

J: TRBJ1-4
D: -
V: TRBV6-5
CDR3: CASSYSIGSGEKLFF
DNA: TGTGCCAGCAGTTACTCGATAGGGAGTGGAGAAAAACTGTTTTTT

J: TRBJ2-1
D: TRBD1
V: TRBV4-3
CDR3: CASSQGRDRAYNEQFF
DNA: TGCGCCAGCAGCCAAGGCCGGGACAGAGCCTACAATGAGCAGTTCTTC

J: TRBJ1-1
D: -
V: TRBV13
CDR3: CASSLDQGNTEAFF
DNA: TGTGCCAGCAGCTTAGATCAGGGGAACACTGAAGCTTTCTTT

J: TRBJ1-1
D: TRBD1
V: TRBV4-1
CDR3: CASSPGGREAFF
DNA: TGCGCCAGCAGCCCAGGGGGGCGTGAAGCTTTCTTT

J: TRBJ2-2
D: TRBD2
V: TRBV11-3
CDR3: CASSPGTTNTGELFF
DNA: TGTGCCAGCAGCCCCGGGACTACGAACACCGGGGAGCTGTTTTTT

J: TRBJ2-3
D: TRBD1
V: TRBV6-5
CDR3: CASSYGQGAVTDTQYF
DNA: TGTGCCAGCAGTTATGGACAGGGGGCAGTGACAGATACGCAGTATTTT

J: TRBJ2-1
D: TRBD2
V: TRBV4-1
CDR3: CASSQDPSSGNVYEQFF
DNA: TGCGCCAGCAGCCAAGATCCATCTAGCGGGAATGTCTATGAGCAGTTCTTC

J: TRBJ2-1
D: TRBD2
V: TRBV4-1
CDR3: CASQSSGGRYNEQFF
DNA: TGCGCCAGCCAATCTAGCGGGGGGCGCTACAATGAGCAGTTCTTC

J: TRBJ2-7
D: TRBD1
V: TRBV18
CDR3: CASSPGTGVNYEQYF
DNA: TGTGCCAGCTCACCCGGGACAGGGGTCAACTACGAGCAGTACTTC

J: TRBJ2-7
D: TRBD1
V: TRBV11-2
CDR3: CASSLETGTSEQYF
DNA: TGTGCCAGCAGCTTGGAGACAGGGACCTCCGAGCAGTACTTC

J: TRBJ1-5
D: -
V: TRBV30
CDR3: CAWSPGPQPQHF
DNA: TGTGCCTGGAGTCCAGGTCCTCAGCCCCAGCATTTT

J: TRBJ2-5
D: TRBD1
V: TRBV19
CDR3: CASTSYGQGSETQYF
DNA: TGTGCCAGTACCTCCTATGGACAGGGGAGCGAGACCCAGTACTTC

J: TRBJ1-5
D: TRBD1
V: TRBV30
CDR3: CAWSRGVYRGWADNQPQHF
DNA: TGTGCCTGGAGCCGTGGGGTATACAGGGGTTGGGCCGACAATCAGCCCCAGCATTTT

J: TRBJ2-5
D: TRBD1
V: TRBV19
CDR3: CASSRTGQKETQYF
DNA: TGTGCCAGTAGCAGGACAGGGCAAAAAGAGACCCAGTACTTC

J: TRBJ1-1
D: -
V: TRBV7-9
CDR3: CASSLTVMNTEAFF
DNA: TGTGCCAGCAGCTTAACTGTCATGAACACTGAAGCTTTCTTT

J: TRBJ2-1
D: -
V: TRBV19
CDR3: CASAEGVFAYNEQFF
DNA: TGTGCCAGTGCCGAGGGGGTTTTCGCCTACAATGAGCAGTTCTTC

J: TRBJ2-1
D: -
V: TRBV28
CDR3: CASSPLRGSMNEQFF
DNA: TGTGCCAGCAGTCCACTAAGGGGTAGTATGAATGAGCAGTTCTTC

J: TRBJ2-1
D: TRBD2
V: TRBV28
CDR3: CASIPSGSRNNEQFF
DNA: TGTGCCAGCATTCCAAGCGGGAGTAGGAACAATGAGCAGTTCTTC

J: TRBJ2-7
D: TRBD1
V: TRBV29-1
CDR3: CSATGTGVYEQYF
DNA: TGCAGCGCCACCGGGACAGGGGTTTACGAGCAGTACTTC

J: TRBJ1-5
D: -
V: TRBV18
CDR3: CASSPPEQSRAQHF
DNA: TGTGCCAGCTCACCCCCTGAGCAGTCCAGGGCCCAGCATTTT

J: TRBJ1-5
D: -
V: TRBV28
CDR3: CASSLGLSSNQPQHF
DNA: TGTGCCAGCAGTTTAGGGCTCTCTTCCAATCAGCCCCAGCATTTT

J: TRBJ1-1
D: -
V: TRBV7-8
CDR3: CASRFGGDTEAFF
DNA: TGTGCCAGCAGGTTTGGAGGGGACACTGAAGCTTTCTTT

J: TRBJ2-2
D: TRBD2
V: TRBV2
CDR3: CASRGTSGELFF
DNA: TGTGCCAGCAGAGGGACTAGCGGGGAGCTGTTTTTT

J: TRBJ2-7
D: TRBD2
V: TRBV7-8
CDR3: CASSSVAGAREQYF
DNA: TGTGCCAGCAGCTCGGTAGCGGGAGCCCGCGAGCAGTACTTC

J: TRBJ1-3
D: -
V: TRBV4-2
CDR3: CASSQDPGSGNTIYF
DNA: TGTGCCAGCAGCCAAGATCCGGGGTCTGGAAACACCATATATTTT

J: TRBJ1-1
D: -
V: TRBV14
CDR3: CASSGREVNTEAFF
DNA: TGTGCCAGCAGCGGCAGGGAGGTGAACACTGAAGCTTTCTTT

J: TRBJ2-2
D: -
V: TRBV4-2
CDR3: CASSQDLTGELFF
DNA: TGTGCCAGCAGCCAAGATCTGACCGGGGAGCTGTTTTTT

J: TRBJ1-4
D: -
V: TRBV4-2
CDR3: CASSQEGGTSVEKLFF
DNA: TGTGCCAGCAGCCAAGAGGGGGGGACATCGGTCGAAAAACTGTTTTTT

J: TRBJ2-1
D: TRBD1
V: TRBV6-5
CDR3: CASSRQGLIDEQFF
DNA: TGTGCCAGCAGTCGACAGGGGTTAATTGATGAGCAGTTCTTC

J: TRBJ2-2
D: TRBD1
V: TRBV11-3
CDR3: CASSGQENTGELFF
DNA: TGTGCCAGTTCGGGACAGGAGAACACCGGGGAGCTGTTTTTT

J: TRBJ2-7
D: -
V: TRBV18
CDR3: CASSPRGSSYEQYF
DNA: TGTGCCAGCTCACCAAGGGGTTCCTCCTACGAGCAGTACTTC

J: TRBJ2-7
D: -
V: TRBV7-2
CDR3: CASSLGRAGPYEQYF
DNA: TGTGCCAGCAGCTTAGGGCGGGCGGGACCCTACGAGCAGTACTTC

J: TRBJ1-5
D: TRBD1
V: TRBV7-2
CDR3: CASSPEGRGPNQPQHF
DNA: TGTGCCAGCAGCCCCGAGGGTAGGGGGCCAAATCAGCCCCAGCATTTT

J: TRBJ1-1
D: -
V: TRBV29-1
CDR3: CSVEGDSSGGTEAFF
DNA: TGCAGCGTTGAAGGGGATTCCTCCGGGGGGACTGAAGCTTTCTTT

J: TRBJ2-7
D: -
V: TRBV2
CDR3: CASTQTAYEQYF
DNA: TGTGCCAGCACTCAGACAGCCTACGAGCAGTACTTC

J: TRBJ1-5
D: -
V: TRBV29-1
CDR3: CSVQGGANQPQHF
DNA: TGCAGCGTCCAAGGGGGGGCCAATCAGCCCCAGCATTTT

J: TRBJ2-1
D: TRBD2
V: TRBV9
CDR3: CASSVAGLAGGRGNEQFF
DNA: TGTGCCAGCAGCGTAGCGGGACTAGCGGGAGGGCGTGGAAATGAGCAGTTCTTC

J: TRBJ1-1
D: -
V: TRBV4-2
CDR3: CASSQVSDSRPEAFF
DNA: TGTGCCAGCAGCCAAGTCTCCGACTCCAGACCTGAAGCTTTCTTT

J: TRBJ2-3
D: TRBD2
V: TRBV6-5
CDR3: CASSSLAEDTQYF
DNA: TGTGCCAGCAGCTCCCTAGCGGAGGATACGCAGTATTTT

J: TRBJ2-7
D: TRBD1
V: TRBV9
CDR3: CASSGTGGDGYEQYF
DNA: TGTGCCAGCAGCGGCACAGGGGGCGACGGGTACGAGCAGTACTTC

J: TRBJ1-1
D: TRBD1
V: TRBV19
CDR3: CASRDRVAPEAFF
DNA: TGTGCCAGTAGGGACAGGGTGGCCCCCGAAGCTTTCTTT

J: TRBJ2-5
D: -
V: TRBV7-2
CDR3: CASSLLGTQETQYF
DNA: TGTGCCAGCAGCTTGTTGGGCACTCAAGAGACCCAGTACTTC

J: TRBJ1-2
D: -
V: TRBV28
CDR3: CASTDSNYGYTF
DNA: TGTGCCAGCACCGACAGTAACTATGGCTACACCTTC

J: TRBJ2-2
D: TRBD2
V: TRBV4-3
CDR3: CASSFETGGAGELFF
DNA: TGCGCCAGCAGCTTCGAGACGGGAGGAGCCGGGGAGCTGTTTTTT

J: TRBJ2-3
D: -
V: TRBV25-1
CDR3: CASRPGTDTQYF
DNA: TGTGCCAGCAGGCCGGGCACAGATACGCAGTATTTT

J: TRBJ2-3
D: TRBD2
V: TRBV7-9
CDR3: CASSLDEAGGVNTQYF
DNA: TGTGCCAGCAGCTTAGATGAGGCGGGGGGGGTGAATACGCAGTATTTT

J: TRBJ2-2
D: TRBD2
V: TRBV18
CDR3: CASSPGTSPPELFF
DNA: TGTGCCAGCTCACCTGGGACTAGTCCCCCCGAGCTGTTTTTT

J: TRBJ1-1
D: -
V: TRBV28
CDR3: CATTAPTAGGF
DNA: TGTGCCACCACTGCCCCTACGGCGGGGGGATTT

J: TRBJ1-3
D: TRBD1
V: TRBV7-9
CDR3: CASSRDSQGNTIYF
DNA: TGTGCCAGCAGCCGGGACAGCCAAGGAAACACCATATATTTT